This is a list of T cell receptor beta chains from one sample in a study of CXCR3-negative and CXCR3-positive naive CD8 T cells. Following a re-call of the 5' RACE reads, TCRdb has one entry per CDR3 protein and lacks DNA. The listing contains approximately 88,000 distinct CDR3 sequences. The sample comprised naive CXCR3- CD8+ T cells from blood. Source of these receptors: a human donor in good health. Some clones in this sample may be carry-over from other donors' samples. Each CDR3 is given with its conserved first and last residue.

J gene: TRBJ2-1
V gene: TRBV21-1
CDR3 protein: CASSNGPGTSGSTHNEQFF

J gene: TRBJ1-1
V gene: TRBV7-9
CDR3 protein: CASSAIGAWDTEAFF

J gene: TRBJ2-7
V gene: TRBV7-8
CDR3 protein: CASSLGRDRSSPQYF

J gene: TRBJ1-2
V gene: TRBV4-1
CDR3 protein: CASSQVLGPTNYGYTF

J gene: TRBJ2-1
V gene: TRBV28
CDR3 protein: CAIETSANEQFF

J gene: TRBJ2-7
V gene: TRBV11-3
CDR3 protein: CASSWSVGDYEQYF

J gene: TRBJ2-2
V gene: TRBV29-1
CDR3 protein: CSVVEGTGELFF

J gene: TRBJ2-5
V gene: TRBV7-2
CDR3 protein: CASSNRSGQKETQYF

J gene: TRBJ1-5
V gene: TRBV7-9
CDR3 protein: CASSLAGKAYSNQPQHF

J gene: TRBJ2-5
V gene: TRBV28
CDR3 protein: CASSASWRAGTGFRETQYF

J gene: TRBJ2-1
V gene: TRBV20-1
CDR3 protein: CSAPQSLAGGAEQFF

J gene: TRBJ2-1
V gene: TRBV7-9
CDR3 protein: CASSSTSGYNEQFF

J gene: TRBJ2-7
V gene: TRBV11-3
CDR3 protein: CASSLYRDSGDYEQYF

J gene: TRBJ2-1
V gene: TRBV20-1
CDR3 protein: CSARGYGLEQFF

J gene: TRBJ2-7
V gene: TRBV12-3/TRBV12-4
CDR3 protein: CASSLFQGFYEQYF

J gene: TRBJ1-2
V gene: TRBV30
CDR3 protein: CAFSGTETNYGYTF

J gene: TRBJ2-7
V gene: TRBV7-9
CDR3 protein: CASSSRDRGDYEQYF

J gene: TRBJ2-1
V gene: TRBV28
CDR3 protein: CASSFYIGSYNEQFF

J gene: TRBJ2-5
V gene: TRBV5-1
CDR3 protein: CASSPRRWEETQYF

J gene: TRBJ2-7
V gene: TRBV12-3/TRBV12-4
CDR3 protein: CASSPGLGAHEQYF

J gene: TRBJ2-1
V gene: TRBV29-1
CDR3 protein: CSVKIVDEQFF

J gene: TRBJ2-1
V gene: TRBV28
CDR3 protein: CASSLMAGGFNEQFF

J gene: TRBJ2-3
V gene: TRBV29-1
CDR3 protein: CSVTPGTGMTDTQYF

J gene: TRBJ2-7
V gene: TRBV29-1
CDR3 protein: CSVEATGAEQYF

J gene: TRBJ2-3
V gene: TRBV6-6
CDR3 protein: CASSPTSGGSDTQYF

J gene: TRBJ2-1
V gene: TRBV29-1
CDR3 protein: CSVYGGLAPDNEQFF

J gene: TRBJ2-1
V gene: TRBV29-1
CDR3 protein: CSVEGVWTSGGFVDEQFF

J gene: TRBJ2-7
V gene: TRBV7-2
CDR3 protein: CASSEAVGAREQYF

J gene: TRBJ2-7
V gene: TRBV7-9
CDR3 protein: CASRAGTGPLEEQYF

J gene: TRBJ1-2
V gene: TRBV4-1
CDR3 protein: CASGQGLDYGYTF

J gene: TRBJ1-4
V gene: TRBV5-5
CDR3 protein: CASSTGRSNEKLFF

J gene: TRBJ2-1
V gene: TRBV25-1
CDR3 protein: CASSLILGEQFF

J gene: TRBJ2-7
V gene: TRBV29-1
CDR3 protein: CSVAGQAYEQYF